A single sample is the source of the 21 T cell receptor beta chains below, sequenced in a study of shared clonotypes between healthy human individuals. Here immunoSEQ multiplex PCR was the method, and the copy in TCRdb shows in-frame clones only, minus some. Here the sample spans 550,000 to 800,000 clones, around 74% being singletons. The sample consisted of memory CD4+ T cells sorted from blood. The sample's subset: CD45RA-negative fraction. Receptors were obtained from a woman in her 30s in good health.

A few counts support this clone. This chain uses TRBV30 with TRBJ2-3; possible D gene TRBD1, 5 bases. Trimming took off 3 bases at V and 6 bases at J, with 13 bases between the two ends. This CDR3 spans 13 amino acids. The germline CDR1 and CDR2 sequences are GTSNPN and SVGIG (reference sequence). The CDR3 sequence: CAWRKASGDTQYF. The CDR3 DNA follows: TGTGCCTGGAGGAAGGCGTCAGGGGATACGCAGTATTTT.

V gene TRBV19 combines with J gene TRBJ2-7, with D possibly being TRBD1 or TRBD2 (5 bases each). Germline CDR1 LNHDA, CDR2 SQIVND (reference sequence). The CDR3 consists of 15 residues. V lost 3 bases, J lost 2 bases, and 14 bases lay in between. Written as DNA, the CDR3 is TGTGCCAGTAGTATCTGGGACGGAGAACCCTACGAGCAGTACTTC. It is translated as CASSIWDGEPYEQYF.

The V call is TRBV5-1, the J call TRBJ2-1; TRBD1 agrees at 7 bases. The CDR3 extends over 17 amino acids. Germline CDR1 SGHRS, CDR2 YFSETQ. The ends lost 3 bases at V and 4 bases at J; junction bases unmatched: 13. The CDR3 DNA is TGCGCCAGCAGCTATCCACGTAGGGGGCTCCGATACAATGAGCAGTTCTTC. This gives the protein CASSYPRRGLRYNEQFF.

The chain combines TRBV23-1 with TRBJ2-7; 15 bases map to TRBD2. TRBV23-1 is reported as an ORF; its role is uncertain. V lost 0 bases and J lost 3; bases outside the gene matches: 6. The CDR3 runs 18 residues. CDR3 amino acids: CASSQSTGLAGGIYEQYF. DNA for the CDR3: TGCGCCAGCAGTCAATCGACGGGACTAGCGGGAGGAATCTACGAGCAGTACTTC.

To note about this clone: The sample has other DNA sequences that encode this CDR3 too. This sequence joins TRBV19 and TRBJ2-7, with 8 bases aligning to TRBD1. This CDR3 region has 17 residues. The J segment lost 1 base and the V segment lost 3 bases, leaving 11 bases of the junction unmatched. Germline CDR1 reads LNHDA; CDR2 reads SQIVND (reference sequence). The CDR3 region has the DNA TGTGCCAGTAGTATCGCGGCAGGGGGCGCAGGGTCCTACGAGCAGTACTTC. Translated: CASSIAAGGAGSYEQYF.

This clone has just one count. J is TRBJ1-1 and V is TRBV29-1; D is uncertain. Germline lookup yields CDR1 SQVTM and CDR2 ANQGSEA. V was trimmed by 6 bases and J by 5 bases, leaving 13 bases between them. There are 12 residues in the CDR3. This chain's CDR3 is CSVRYSDTEAFF. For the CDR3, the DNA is TGCAGCGTCCGCTACAGTGATACTGAAGCTTTCTTT.

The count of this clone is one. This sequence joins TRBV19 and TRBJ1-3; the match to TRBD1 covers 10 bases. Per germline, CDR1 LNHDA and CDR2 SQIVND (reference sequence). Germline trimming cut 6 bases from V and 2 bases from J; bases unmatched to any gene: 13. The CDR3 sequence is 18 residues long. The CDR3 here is CASRRTGTGDLPGNTIYF. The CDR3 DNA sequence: TGTGCCAGTAGAAGGACCGGGACAGGGGATCTCCCTGGAAACACCATATATTTT.

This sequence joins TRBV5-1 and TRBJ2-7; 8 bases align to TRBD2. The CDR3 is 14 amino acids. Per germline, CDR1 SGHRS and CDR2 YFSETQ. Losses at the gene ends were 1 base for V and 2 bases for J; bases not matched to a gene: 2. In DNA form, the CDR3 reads TGCGCCAGCAGCTTGTCGGGAGGGACCTACGAGCAGTACTTC. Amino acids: CASSLSGGTYEQYF.

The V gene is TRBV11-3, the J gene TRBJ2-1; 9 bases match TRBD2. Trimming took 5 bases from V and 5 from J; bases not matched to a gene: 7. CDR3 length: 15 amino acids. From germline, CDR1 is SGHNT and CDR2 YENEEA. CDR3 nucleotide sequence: TGTGCCAGCAGCGAATCGGGACTAGCAAACAATGAGCAGTTCTTC. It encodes CASSESGLANNEQFF.

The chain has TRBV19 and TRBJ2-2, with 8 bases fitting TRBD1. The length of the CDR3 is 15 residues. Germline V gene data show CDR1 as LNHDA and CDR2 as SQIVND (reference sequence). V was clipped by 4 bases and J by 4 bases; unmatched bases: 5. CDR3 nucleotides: TGTGCCAGTAGTAGGATCCAGGGGGCCACCGGGGAGCTGTTTTTT. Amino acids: CASSRIQGATGELFF.

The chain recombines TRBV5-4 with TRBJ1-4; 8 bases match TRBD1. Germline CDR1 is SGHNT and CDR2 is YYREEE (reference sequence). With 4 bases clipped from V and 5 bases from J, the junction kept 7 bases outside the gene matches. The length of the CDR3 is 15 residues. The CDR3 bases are TGTGCCAGCAGCACCCGGGACAGGCCAAATGAAAAACTGTTTTTT. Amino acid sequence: CASSTRDRPNEKLFF.

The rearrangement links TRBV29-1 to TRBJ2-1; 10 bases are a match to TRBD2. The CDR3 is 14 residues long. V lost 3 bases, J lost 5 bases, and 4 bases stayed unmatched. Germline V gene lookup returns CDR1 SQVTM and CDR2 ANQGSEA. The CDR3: CSVDTSGAHNEQFF. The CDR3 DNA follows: TGCAGCGTTGATACTAGCGGGGCCCACAATGAGCAGTTCTTC.

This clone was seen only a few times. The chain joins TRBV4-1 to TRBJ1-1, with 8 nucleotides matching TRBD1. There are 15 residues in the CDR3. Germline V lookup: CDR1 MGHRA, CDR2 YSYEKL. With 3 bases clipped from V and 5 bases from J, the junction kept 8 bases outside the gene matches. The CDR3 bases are TGCGCCAGCAGCCAGACTCCGACAGGGGAAACTGAAGCTTTCTTT. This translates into CASSQTPTGETEAFF.

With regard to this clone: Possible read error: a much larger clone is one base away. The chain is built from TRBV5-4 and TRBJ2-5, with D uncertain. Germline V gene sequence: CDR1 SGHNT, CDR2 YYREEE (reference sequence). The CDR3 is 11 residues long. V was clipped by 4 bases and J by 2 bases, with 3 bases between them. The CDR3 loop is CASSVQETQYF. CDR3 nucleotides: TGTGCCAGCAGCGTACAAGAGACCCAGTACTTC.

The CDR3 nucleotides are TGTGCCAGCAGTTACGGGGATAGCGGGAGGAGAGAGACCCAGTACTTC. It is translated as CASSYGDSGRRETQYF. The rearrangement links TRBV6-5 to TRBJ2-5; 10 bases match TRBD2. V lost 2 bases, J lost 4 bases, and 7 bases stayed unmatched. CDR3 length equals 16 residues. Germline loops: CDR1 MNHEY, CDR2 SVGAGI.

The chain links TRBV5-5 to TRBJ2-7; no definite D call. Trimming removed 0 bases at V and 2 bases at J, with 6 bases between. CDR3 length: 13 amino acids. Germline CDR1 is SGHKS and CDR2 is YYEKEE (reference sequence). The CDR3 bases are TGTGCCAGCAGCTTGGCACAGCCCTACGAGCAGTACTTC. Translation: CASSLAQPYEQYF.

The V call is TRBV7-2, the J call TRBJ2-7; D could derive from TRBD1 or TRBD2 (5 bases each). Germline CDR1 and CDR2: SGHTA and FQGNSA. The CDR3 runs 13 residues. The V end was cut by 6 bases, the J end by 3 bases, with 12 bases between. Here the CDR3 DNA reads TGTGCCAGCAGTCGGGACGTGATCTACGAGCAGTACTTC. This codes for CASSRDVIYEQYF.

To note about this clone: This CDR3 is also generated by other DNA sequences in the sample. The CDR3 DNA reads as TGCGCCAGCAGCTTAGGAGCGGGAGTCTACGAGCAGTACTTC. Its translation: CASSLGAGVYEQYF. The chain joins TRBV5-1 to TRBJ2-7, with 8 bases that match TRBD2. The CDR3 length is 14 residues. Germline V gene lookup returns CDR1 SGHRS and CDR2 YFSETQ. The V and J ends lost 2 bases and 3 bases, in that order; junction bases with no gene match: 4.

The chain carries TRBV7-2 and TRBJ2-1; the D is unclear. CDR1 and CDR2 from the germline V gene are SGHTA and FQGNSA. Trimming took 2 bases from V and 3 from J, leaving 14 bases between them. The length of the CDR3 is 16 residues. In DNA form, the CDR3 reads TGTGCCAGCAGCTTACGAGCCTTAGGCCTCTACAATGAGCAGTTCTTC. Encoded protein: CASSLRALGLYNEQFF.

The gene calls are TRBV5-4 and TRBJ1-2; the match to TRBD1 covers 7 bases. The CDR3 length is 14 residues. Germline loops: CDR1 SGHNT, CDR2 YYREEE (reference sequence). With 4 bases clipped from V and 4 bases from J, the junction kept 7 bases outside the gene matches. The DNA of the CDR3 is TGTGCCAGCAGCCAGGACAGGAGCGGCTATGGCTACACCTTC. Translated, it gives CASSQDRSGYGYTF. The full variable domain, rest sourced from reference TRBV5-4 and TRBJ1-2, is ETGVTQSPTHLIKTRGQQVTLRCSSQSGHNTVSWYQQALGQGPQFIFQYYREEENGRGNFPPRFSGLQFPNYSSELNVNALELDDSALYLCASSQDRSGYGYTFGSGTRLTVV.

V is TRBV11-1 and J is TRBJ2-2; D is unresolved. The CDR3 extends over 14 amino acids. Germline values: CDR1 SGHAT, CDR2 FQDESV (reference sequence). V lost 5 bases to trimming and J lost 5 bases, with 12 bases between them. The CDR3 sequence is CASSQNRATGELFF. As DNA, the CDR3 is TGTGCCAGCAGCCAAAACAGAGCAACCGGGGAGCTGTTTTTT.